Shown below are 21 T cell receptor beta chains from a single sample sequenced in a study of T cells after yellow fever vaccination. From the 5' RACE reads, TCRdb called clonotypes with MiXCR, one entry per CDR3 protein. The table includes about 310,000 distinct CDR3 sequences, more than 3% detected once. The sample was PBMCs, taken on the day of the yellow fever booster vaccination. These TCRs come from a man aged 18-30 years who received the YFV17D yellow fever vaccine.

This clonotype has ten or more counts. The chain joins TRBV12-3 or TRBV12-4 to TRBJ1-2; TRBD1 might be the D (6 bases). V dropped 6 bases and J dropped 2 bases, with 10 bases sitting between them. The CDR3 covers 13 residues. Here the CDR3 DNA reads TGTGCCAGCAGCCCCACAGGGAACTATGGCTACACCTTC. It specifies CASSPTGNYGYTF.

This clonotype was seen at least ten times. The chain links TRBV15 to TRBJ2-3; the D is unclear. Trimming removed 7 bases from V and 3 bases from J, with 11 bases in between. There are 13 residues in the CDR3. Germline V gene lookup returns CDR1 LNHNV and CDR2 YYDKDF (reference sequence). CDR3 in DNA: TGTGCCACCAATCGGCGGCCAACAGATACGCAGTATTTT. This sequence encodes CATNRRPTDTQYF.

This clonotype was seen a handful of times. The chain recombines TRBV10-3 with TRBJ2-3, with 9 nucleotides matching TRBD2. Germline V gene sequence: CDR1 ENHRY, CDR2 SYGVKD. V was clipped by 4 bases and J by 1 base; unmatched bases: 6. The CDR3 contains 16 residues. The CDR3 is CAISVGSGGRTDTQYF. For the CDR3, the DNA is TGTGCCATCAGTGTAGGTAGCGGGGGTCGCACAGATACGCAGTATTTT.

As concerns this clonotype: A read error is possible here, since a much larger clone lies one base away. The CDR3 nucleotides read TGTGCCAGCAGCTTAAGGGGGATTCTCGCGACTGAAGCTTTCTTT. Protein: CASSLRGILATEAFF. The genes are TRBV7-2 and TRBJ1-1; a possible D gene is TRBD1 (6 bases). The CDR3 runs 15 residues. V was trimmed by 2 bases and J by 5 bases, leaving 15 bases between them. Per the germline V gene, CDR1 is SGHTA and CDR2 is FQGNSA.

This clonotype was recorded many times. The V and J genes are TRBV11-2 and TRBJ2-1; 10 bases line up with TRBD2. Unmatched junction bases numbered 3, after V lost 1 base and J lost 0 bases. CDR3 length equals 17 residues. The V gene's germline CDR1 is SGHAT and CDR2 FQNNGV. The CDR3 region is CASSLGTSGASYNEQFF. CDR3 DNA: TGTGCCAGCAGCTTAGGGACTAGCGGAGCCTCCTACAATGAGCAGTTCTTC.

This clonotype showed up many times. The chain couples TRBV7-9 to TRBJ1-1; D is undetermined. V was clipped by 7 bases and J by 10 bases, with 16 bases between them. Germline CDR1 SEHNR, CDR2 FQNEAQ (reference sequence). The CDR3 totals 12 residues. The CDR3 nucleotides are TGTGCCAGCACTCCTGGGAGGGAGGGAGCTTTCTTT. This sequence encodes CASTPGREGAFF.

V is TRBV28 and J is TRBJ1-4, with D possibly being TRBD1 (5 bases). The CDR3 totals 15 residues. V was shortened by 3 bases and J by 6 bases, with 14 bases between the two germline ends. Germline V CDR1 and CDR2: MDHEN, SYDVKM. The CDR3 loop reads CASSFMGVRDEKLFF. For the CDR3, the DNA is TGTGCCAGCAGTTTTATGGGGGTACGGGATGAAAAACTGTTTTTT.

This clonotype was detected only a few times. This chain uses TRBV18 with TRBJ1-2, with unresolved D. The V gene lost 3 bases and the J gene lost 5 bases, with 10 bases spanning the gap. The V gene's germline CDR1 is KGHSH and CDR2 LQKENI. This CDR3 has 13 amino acids. The CDR3 nucleotides are TGTGCCAGCTCACCCCCGACAAGATATGGCTACACCTTC. This encodes CASSPPTRYGYTF.

The sample holds many counts of this clonotype. The rearrangement links TRBV29-1 to TRBJ1-2; D is unclear. V lost 0 bases to trimming and J lost 5 bases, with 4 bases between them. The germline V gene encodes CDR1 SQVTM and CDR2 ANQGSEA. CDR3 length: 11 residues. The CDR3 reads CSVEEGYGYTF. The CDR3 coding sequence is TGCAGCGTTGAAGAAGGGTATGGCTACACCTTC.

This clonotype has at least ten counts. The genes are TRBV7-8 and TRBJ1-5; D is unclear. The germline gives CDR1 SGHVS, CDR2 FQNEAQ. Trimming stripped 1 base from V and 2 bases from J, with 6 bases between. This CDR3 comprises 14 residues. In nucleotides, the CDR3 is TGTGCCAGCAGCTTAGTGAACCGCAATCAGCCCCAGCATTTT. Translation: CASSLVNRNQPQHF.

This clonotype was seen a single time. A clone one base away is much larger, so this may be a read error. CDR3 amino acids: CSASGGSTDTQFF. CDR3 nucleotide sequence: TGCAGTGCTAGCGGGGGGAGCACAGATACGCAGTTTTTT. The chain uses TRBV20-1 and TRBJ2-3; 7 bases agree with TRBD2. Per the germline V gene, CDR1 is DFQATT and CDR2 is SNEGSKA (reference sequence). This CDR3 region has 13 residues.

This clonotype was seen more than once but under ten times. The chain combines TRBV7-2 with TRBJ2-3, with TRBD2 identical over 10 bases. Germline assignment: CDR1 SGHTA and CDR2 FQGNSA. The CDR3 has 16 residues. V dropped 5 bases and J dropped 6; count of bases not matched to a gene: 11. The CDR3 region has the DNA TGTGCCAGCAGCCGGCCTTTAGCGGGGGGACCCGATACGCAGTATTTT. It specifies CASSRPLAGGPDTQYF. Supplemented by reference TRBV7-2 and TRBJ2-3, the full variable domain reads GAGVSQSPSNKVTEKGKDVELRCDPISGHTALYWYRQSLGQGLEFLIYFQGNSAPDKSGLPSDRFSAERTGGSVSTLTIQRTQQEDSAVYLCASSRPLAGGPDTQYFGPGTRLTVL.

The table lists this clonotype with a few counts. The genes are TRBV7-3 and TRBJ2-3; TRBD1 agrees at 7 bases. J was trimmed by 4 bases and V by 0 bases; bases with no gene match: 1. The CDR3 runs 14 residues. The germline CDR1 and CDR2 sequences are SGHTA and FQGTGA. In DNA, the CDR3 is TGTGCCAGCAGCTTAACAGGGGGCTCAGATACGCAGTATTTT. Translating gives CASSLTGGSDTQYF.

This clonotype was detected only a few times. The chain uses TRBV6-1 and TRBJ2-1; D possibly matches TRBD1 or TRBD2 (5 bases each). V gave up 4 bases and J gave up 0 bases, with 16 bases separating them. This CDR3 contains 17 residues. Germline V lookup: CDR1 MNHNS, CDR2 SASEGT. The CDR3 reads CASSVGFGASSYNEQFF. The CDR3 nucleotides are TGTGCCAGCAGTGTTGGTTTCGGGGCAAGCTCCTACAATGAGCAGTTCTTC.

V and J are TRBV2 and TRBJ1-5; TRBD1 aligns across 9 bases. The CDR3 totals 14 residues. Germline-derived CDR1 and CDR2 are SNHLY and FYNNEI. The trim removed 5 bases at V and 6 bases at J, leaving 5 bases unmatched. Here the CDR3 DNA reads TGTGCCAGCAGTACACAGGGGGCAGGTCAGCCCCAGCATTTT. Protein product: CASSTQGAGQPQHF. Supplemented by reference TRBV2 and TRBJ1-5, the full variable domain reads EPEVTQTPSHQVTQMGQEVILRCVPISNHLYFYWYRQILGQKVEFLVSFYNNEISEKSEIFDDQFSVERPDGSNFTLKIRSTKLEDSAMYFCASSTQGAGQPQHFGDGTRLSIL.

This clonotype was recorded many times. This chain links TRBV9 with TRBJ2-7, with no clear D. CDR3 length: 13 residues. Germline lookup yields CDR1 SGDLS and CDR2 YYNGEE. Trimming shortened V by 4 bases and J by 4 bases, and 12 bases separated the two germline ends. The DNA for the CDR3 is TGTGCCAGCAGCAGAATGGTCGGGTACGAGCAGTACTTC. Amino acids: CASSRMVGYEQYF.

This clonotype was counted at least ten times. The V gene is TRBV5-5, the J gene TRBJ2-7, with D perhaps TRBD1 or TRBD2 (6 bases each). The CDR3 contains 15 residues. Germline V gene lookup returns CDR1 SGHKS and CDR2 YYEKEE (reference sequence). V was shortened by 4 bases and J by 2 bases, with 16 bases between the two germline ends. The CDR3 reads CASSGGGGVPYEQYF. The CDR3 DNA is TGTGCCAGCAGCGGGGGCGGAGGGGTCCCCTACGAGCAGTACTTC.

The table lists this clonotype with a few counts. This chain connects TRBV29-1 to TRBJ1-4; maybe TRBD1 (5 bases). The CDR3 is 20 residues long. The germline V and J ends were trimmed by 0 bases and 6 bases, with 29 bases remaining between them. In germline, CDR1 is SQVTM, CDR2 ANQGSEA. Here the CDR3 reads CSVEDHADRTNLDKDEKLFF. The CDR3 DNA reads TGCAGCGTTGAAGATCACGCCGACAGAACGAACTTAGACAAGGATGAAAAACTGTTTTTT.

This clonotype was observed a handful of times. This chain links TRBV5-6 with TRBJ2-1; 7 nucleotides match TRBD1. Germline loops: CDR1 SGHDT, CDR2 YYEEEE. The trim removed 5 bases at V and 10 bases at J, leaving 3 bases unmatched. CDR3 length equals 11 residues. The CDR3 region has the DNA TGTGCCAGCAGGATGACAGGGGAGCAGTTCTTC. It is translated as CASRMTGEQFF.

The chain carries TRBV6-2 or TRBV6-3 and TRBJ1-6; no clear D gene. CDR1 is MNHEY and CDR2 is SVGEGT in the germline V gene. The CDR3 totals 17 residues. V dropped 6 bases and J dropped 5 bases, with 20 bases sitting between them. As DNA, the CDR3 is TGTGCCAGCAGAGACGTATACTTGGACCTCAATAATTCACCCCTCCACTTT. As protein: CASRDVYLDLNNSPLHF.

This clonotype has a count of ten or more. The rearrangement joins TRBV7-9 to TRBJ2-7; possible D gene TRBD1, 5 bases. The length of the CDR3 is 15 residues. Trimming shortened V by 3 bases and J by 0 bases, and 12 bases separated the two germline ends. Germline V gene lookup returns CDR1 SEHNR and CDR2 FQNEAQ (reference sequence). The CDR3 loop is CASSFQGRSSYEQYF. The CDR3 DNA reads TGTGCCAGCAGCTTCCAGGGCAGGAGCTCCTACGAGCAGTACTTC. Drawing the rest from reference TRBV7-9 and TRBJ2-7, the complete variable domain is DTGVSQNPRHKITKRGQNVTFRCDPISEHNRLYWYRQTLGQGPEFLTYFQNEAQLEKSRLLSDRFSAERPKGSFSTLEIQRTEQGDSAMYLCASSFQGRSSYEQYFGPGTRLTVT.